The sequence of this T cell receptor (beta chain) was determined in a study of early T cells in non-severe SARS-CoV-2 infection (dated by TCRdb to 2020 to 2023). Broadly, across the study: TCR sequencing used bulk RNA from unsorted whole blood, so alpha and beta chains could not be paired. What the work shows at the level of the full study, not this receptor alone: Matching against VDJdb was skewed toward anti-spike CD8 responses, likely underestimated virus-specific expansions, and missed private and CD4 specificities.

Set within a cohort of healthcare workers in London, UK, this nested case-control study involved weekly PCR testing of nasopharyngeal swabs along with blood sampling. Between 23 and 31 March 2020, the week of the UK lockdown, healthcare workers were enrolled and then followed up weekly for as long as 16 weeks. Libraries were made using 5' RACE. Instrument on record: NextSeq 500. To correct for sequencing error and PCR bias, the TCR library protocol tagged individual cDNA molecules with unique molecular identifiers. Both TCR alpha and beta chains were sequenced, and tight co-correlation was observed between alpha and beta sequence abundances in each sample. Regarding the original processing steps: Decombinator V4 was used to perform V gene, J gene and CDR3 annotation of TCR sequences. Expanded TCRs were defined as changing significantly between any two time points under a Poisson model with p below 0.0001. Abundances of TCRs were expressed as counts per million after normalisation to the total number of TCRs sequenced in each sample. TRAV1-2 paired with TRAJ12, TRAJ20 or TRAJ33 defined MAIT TCRs, while TRAV10 paired with TRAJ18 defined iNKT TCRs. A search of VDJdb, accessed on 1 November 2021, was run for TCRs annotated to CMV, EBV and SARS-CoV-2, with TCRs annotated for multiple antigens excluded. The public sequencing data were trimmed at Q25 with fastp and processed into clonotypes with MiXCR by TCRdb, which kept only in-frame beta chains. Records with the same CDR3 protein are collapsed into one entry carrying the most frequent genes and DNA. The authors' filters were not applied to this entry. This sample gives tens of thousands of distinct CDR3 sequences in total; about 10% of them show up just once. Of the sample, 4.5% to 5.5% falls within the top ten clones.

Including the terminal cysteine and phenylalanine, the CDR3 comprises 14 residues. The sequence is cut down to CDR3 DNA, 42 bases in frame from base 1. CDR1 MNHEY and CDR2 SVGEGT were looked up in the germline V gene. V loses 8 bases of germline sequence and J loses 8 bases, and the interval between the two ends is 16 bases. This clonotype was picked up many times. Its antigen is unknown. The input lacks base qualities; no much larger clone sits a single base away. Sequenced sample: whole blood. The sequence joins TRBV6-2 or TRBV6-3 to TRBJ1-6; the best D guess is TRBD1, with 5 bases matching. The TCR was taken from an adult who was a healthcare worker with PCR-confirmed SARS-CoV-2 infection or an uninfected control (not recorded which). The CDR3 amino acid sequence is: CASVPGLGYSPLHF. The sequenced DNA: TGTGCCAGCGTACCGGGACTCGGATATTCACCCCTCCACTTT.